This passage covers 29 T cell receptor beta chains from one sample sequenced in a study of T cell repertoires in cytomegalovirus infection. TCRdb independently ran MiXCR on the reads; one entry per CDR3 protein. The top ten clones hold about an eighth of a sample with approximately 910,000 distinct CDR3 sequences, roughly 30% of them seen once. No antigen is known for these receptors. Here the sequenced sample was cultured CD8+ T cells from PBMCs, taken from culture after CMV antigen stimulation. These TCRs come from a human donor in good health (CMV status not recorded). Some clones in this sample may be carry-over from other donors' samples.

The chain uses TRBV6-2 or TRBV6-3 and TRBJ1-1; D is undetermined. The ends were cut back, 7 bases at V and 1 base at J, with 13 bases in the middle. The V gene's germline CDR1 is MNHEY and CDR2 SVGEGT. The CDR3 is 14 residues long. The CDR3 is CASTGVGRNTEAFF. CDR3 coding DNA: TGTGCCAGCACCGGGGTTGGGAGGAACACTGAAGCTTTCTTT.

This clonotype was counted only a few times. The chain recombines TRBV4-1 with TRBJ2-1; perhaps TRBD1 as D (5 bases). There are 16 residues in the CDR3. Per the germline V gene, CDR1 is MGHRA and CDR2 is YSYEKL. Deletions cut 1 base from V and 4 bases from J, with 14 bases between. In nucleotides, the CDR3 is TGCGCCAGCAGCCAAGCCCAGGACATCTCGTACAATGAGCAGTTCTTC. Protein: CASSQAQDISYNEQFF.

The chain has TRBV2 and TRBJ2-1, with D unresolved. The CDR3 totals 13 residues. The V and J ends lost 2 bases and 8 bases respectively, with 10 bases between them. Germline V gives CDR1 SNHLY, CDR2 FYNNEI. The CDR3 sequence: CASSESNRDEQFF. The DNA of the CDR3 is TGTGCCAGCAGTGAATCTAATAGGGATGAGCAGTTCTTC.

On this clonotype: A junction end diverges from the germline sequence, so it may reflect a read error. V gene TRBV7-6 combines with J gene TRBJ2-2; D remains ambiguous. Germline CDR1 and CDR2: SGHVS and FNYEAQ. The CDR3 covers 14 residues. CDR3 residues: CVSSLVQITGELFF. CDR3 DNA: TGTGTCAGCAGCTTAGTACAGATCACCGGGGAGCTGTTTTTT.

This clonotype was seen a handful of times. The chain combines TRBV5-6 with TRBJ1-2; a possible D gene is TRBD1 (6 bases). V was pared by 3 bases and J by 7 bases, with 13 bases between. There are 13 residues in the CDR3. Germline CDR1 is SGHDT and CDR2 is YYEEEE. CDR3 nucleotide sequence: TGTGCCAGCAGCTGGGGAACAGGGCCTGGCTACACCTTC. Amino acids: CASSWGTGPGYTF.

This clonotype was detected a few times. The genes are TRBV14 and TRBJ2-2; D could derive from TRBD1 or TRBD2 (5 bases each). The germline CDR1 and CDR2 sequences are SGHDN and FVKESK. This CDR3 is 18 amino acids long. The ends were cut back, 0 bases at V and 1 base at J, with 15 bases in the middle. The CDR3 region is CASSQEYRGYGNTGELFF. The CDR3 DNA sequence: TGTGCCAGCAGCCAAGAATATCGGGGCTACGGGAACACCGGGGAGCTGTTTTTT.

The chain employs TRBV5-4 and TRBJ2-7; possibly TRBD1 or TRBD2 for D (5 bases each). Trimming shortened V by 3 bases and J by 1 base, and 14 bases separated the two germline ends. The CDR3 runs to 15 residues. Germline CDR1 SGHNT, CDR2 YYREEE (reference sequence). The CDR3 region is CASSWGTTSSYEQYF. The CDR3, as DNA: TGTGCCAGCAGCTGGGGGACCACATCGTCCTACGAGCAGTACTTC.

CDR3 amino acids: CASRPRQRNIINEKLFF. CDR3 coding DNA: TGTGCCAGCAGACCACGACAGCGGAATATTATTAATGAAAAACTGTTTTTT. This chain links TRBV6-2 or TRBV6-3 with TRBJ1-4; the D gene is possibly TRBD1 (5 bases). The CDR3 contains 17 residues. V was shortened by 6 bases and J by 4 bases, with 21 bases between the two germline ends. Germline V gene lookup returns CDR1 MNHEY and CDR2 SVGEGT.

The V gene is TRBV6-8, the J gene TRBJ1-1, with 7 bases lining up with TRBD1. Germline CDR1 reads MNHGY; CDR2 reads SAAAGT. The trim removed 9 bases at V and 5 bases at J, leaving 6 bases unmatched. The CDR3 extends over 12 amino acids. The CDR3 protein is CASFQGGTEAFF. CDR3 sequence (DNA): TGTGCCAGTTTCCAGGGGGGAACTGAAGCTTTCTTT.

This clonotype was found many times. The chain carries TRBV25-1 and TRBJ2-3; a weak D match, TRBD2 (7 bases). The V gene lost 3 bases and the J gene lost 4 bases, with 17 bases spanning the gap. CDR1 is MGHDK, CDR2 SYGVNS, per germline. This CDR3 has 16 amino acids. The CDR3 DNA is TGTGCCAGCAGTGATCTGTGGGGGGGCCAGTCAGATACGCAGTATTTT. Its protein is CASSDLWGGQSDTQYF.

This clonotype was counted a few times. The chain combines TRBV6-5 with TRBJ2-7, with D perhaps matching TRBD1 (5 bases). V lost 4 bases to trimming and J lost 3 bases, with 16 bases between them. The germline gives CDR1 MNHEY, CDR2 SVGAGI. The CDR3 consists of 15 residues. The DNA of the CDR3 is TGTGCCAGCAGTTCCCCAGCCAAAGGGGACTACGAGCAGTACTTC. It codes for CASSSPAKGDYEQYF.

This sequence joins TRBV4-1 and TRBJ2-5; D remains unclear. The V gene's germline CDR1 is MGHRA and CDR2 YSYEKL. V lost 1 base and J lost 2, with 11 bases in between. This CDR3 region has 15 residues. This chain's CDR3 is CASSQAGAVQETQYF. CDR3 nucleotide sequence: TGCGCCAGCAGCCAAGCCGGCGCCGTTCAAGAGACCCAGTACTTC.

This clonotype occurred many times. J is TRBJ2-7 and V is TRBV25-1; D is undetermined. The germline V gene encodes CDR1 MGHDK and CDR2 SYGVNS. This CDR3 has 15 amino acids. Deletions cut 2 bases from V and 4 bases from J, with 15 bases between. CDR3 coding DNA: TGTGCCAGCAGTGAAGTAAACCGGGTGGGGTACGAGCAGTACTTC. Amino acid sequence: CASSEVNRVGYEQYF.

The chain couples TRBV28 to TRBJ1-1, with D possibly TRBD1 on 6 matching bases. The CDR3 totals 13 residues. The germline gives CDR1 MDHEN, CDR2 SYDVKM. Trimming left V 10 bases short and J 0 bases short, with 12 bases between. The CDR3 region has the DNA TGTGCCACCAGGGGAGGGATGAACACTGAAGCTTTCTTT. Its protein product is CATRGGMNTEAFF.

The chain is built from TRBV4-1 and TRBJ2-7, with 11 bases that match TRBD2. CDR3 size: 15 residues. Trimming cost V 6 bases and J 2 bases; bases outside gene matches: 6. Germline V gene lookup returns CDR1 MGHRA and CDR2 YSYEKL. The CDR3 loop is CASRLSSGGTYEQYF. The DNA of the CDR3 is TGCGCCAGCAGACTTTCTAGCGGGGGGACCTACGAGCAGTACTTC.

This chain joins TRBV28 and TRBJ1-2; D remains ambiguous. CDR3 length equals 12 residues. The V gene's germline CDR1 is MDHEN and CDR2 SYDVKM. Trimming took 5 bases from V and 6 from J, leaving 10 bases between them. Written as DNA, the CDR3 is TGTGCCAGCAGTCTTGGATACGATGGCTACACCTTC. Protein sequence: CASSLGYDGYTF.

The sample holds a few counts of this clonotype. The chain carries TRBV6-1 and TRBJ1-2; the match to TRBD1 covers 8 bases. The CDR3 has 15 amino acids. Per germline, CDR1 MNHNS and CDR2 SASEGT. J was trimmed by 1 base and V by 3 bases; bases with no gene match: 4. CDR3 amino acids: CASSDPGQGNYGYTF. CDR3 DNA sequence: TGTGCCAGCAGTGACCCTGGACAGGGTAACTATGGCTACACCTTC.

Concerning this clonotype: A much larger clone differs from this one at a single base, so this may be a read error. The chain joins TRBV12-3 or TRBV12-4 to TRBJ2-6; D ambiguous. The CDR3 has 14 amino acids. V lost 5 bases, J lost 3 bases, and 8 bases lay in between. This CDR3 is CASSLTFGANVLTF. The CDR3 coding sequence is TGTGCCAGCAGTCTTACCTTTGGGGCCAACGTCCTGACTTTC.

This clonotype was observed a handful of times. The CDR3 DNA reads TGTGCCAGCAGTCCAGGGGGTGGACTAGCCTACGAGCAGTACGTC. It specifies CASSPGGGLAYEQYV. This chain joins TRBV27 and TRBJ2-7; the D call may be TRBD1 or TRBD2 (7 bases each). The CDR3 covers 15 residues. The ends were cut back, 5 bases at V and 2 bases at J, with 16 bases in the middle. Germline CDR1 reads MNHEY; CDR2 reads SMNVEV (reference sequence).

This clonotype showed up just a few times. This chain connects TRBV7-9 to TRBJ2-3, with 9 bases aligning to TRBD2. Per the germline V gene, CDR1 is SEHNR and CDR2 is FQNEAQ (reference sequence). V dropped 7 bases and J dropped 2; count of bases not matched to a gene: 4. CDR3 length equals 14 residues. The CDR3 protein is CASTGTSHTDTQYF. The CDR3 DNA follows: TGTGCCAGCACCGGGACTAGCCACACAGATACGCAGTATTTT.

J is TRBJ1-1 and V is TRBV11-1, with D perhaps TRBD1 (5 bases). The length of the CDR3 is 15 residues. V lost 7 bases and J 2 bases, leaving 17 bases between the germline ends. The germline CDR1 and CDR2 sequences are SGHAT and FQDESV (reference sequence). The CDR3 loop reads CASTRARSPNTEAFF. The CDR3 DNA reads TGTGCCAGCACCAGGGCGCGGTCCCCAAACACTGAAGCTTTCTTT.

V is TRBV27 and J is TRBJ2-2, with D perhaps matching TRBD1 (5 bases). The germline V gene has CDR1 MNHEY and CDR2 SMNVEV (reference sequence). V gave up 5 bases and J gave up 6 bases, with 13 bases separating them. The CDR3 has 14 amino acids. CDR3 sequence (DNA): TGTGCCAGCAGTCATAAGGGGTGGTCCGGGGAGCTGTTTTTT. Its translation: CASSHKGWSGELFF.

This clonotype came up a few times. The chain is built from TRBV7-2 and TRBJ1-2; D ambiguous. The CDR3 covers 14 residues. Deletions cut 5 bases from V and 8 bases from J, with 18 bases between. From germline, CDR1 is SGHTA and CDR2 FQGNSA. As DNA, the CDR3 is TGTGCCAGCAGCCCCGGGCCCGAAGTGGGGGGCTACACCTTC. This codes for CASSPGPEVGGYTF.

The genes are TRBV15 and TRBJ2-7; D might be TRBD1 (6 bases). The V end lost 0 bases, the J end lost 1 base, and 19 bases lay between the germline ends. The CDR3 has 18 amino acids. CDR1 and CDR2 from the germline V gene are LNHNV and YYDKDF (reference sequence). The CDR3 DNA is TGTGCCACCAGCAGAGATCATTCCCTGGGGACAACATCCTACGAGCAGTACTTC. Its translation: CATSRDHSLGTTSYEQYF.

This clonotype was seen only a few times. A read error may account for a junction end that differs from germline. This sequence joins TRBV7-7 and TRBJ2-3; D might be TRBD1 or TRBD2, each matching 6 bases. The CDR3 is 24 amino acids. Germline V gives CDR1 SSHAT, CDR2 FNYEAQ (reference sequence). CDR3 in amino acids: CASSLGEMGLLLGGRRFRTDTQYF. As DNA, the CDR3 is TGTGCTAGCAGCTTAGGGGAAATGGGACTGCTCCTCGGGGGCCGCCGGTTCCGCACAGATACGCAGTATTTT.

V is TRBV2 and J is TRBJ1-2; D is possibly TRBD1 (5 bases). There are 13 residues in the CDR3. With 4 bases removed from V and 4 bases from J, the gap between germline ends came to 10 bases. Germline CDR1 is SNHLY and CDR2 is FYNNEI. The CDR3 sequence is CASSGGNLYGYTF. CDR3 in DNA: TGTGCCAGCAGTGGGGGGAATCTCTATGGCTACACCTTC.

The chain combines TRBV7-2 with TRBJ2-7; D might be TRBD1 or TRBD2, each matching 5 bases. Germline V gene lookup returns CDR1 SGHTA and CDR2 FQGNSA. The germline V and J ends were trimmed by 1 base and 4 bases, with 11 bases remaining between them. This CDR3 spans 14 amino acids. DNA for the CDR3: TGTGCCAGCAGCTTAGGAGGGGTTTGGTACGAGCAGTACTTC. This encodes CASSLGGVWYEQYF.

In its sample, this clonotype was seen a few times. The rearrangement joins TRBV19 to TRBJ2-1; D call uncertain. The CDR3 is made up of 13 amino acids. The germline gives CDR1 LNHDA, CDR2 SQIVND (reference sequence). Trimming left V 3 bases short and J 8 bases short, with 11 bases between. This chain's CDR3 is CASSIFLWDEQFF. CDR3 DNA sequence: TGTGCCAGTAGTATTTTTCTGTGGGATGAGCAGTTCTTC. The full variable domain, rest sourced from reference TRBV19 and TRBJ2-1, is DGGITQSPKYLFRKEGQNVTLSCEQNLNHDAMYWYRQDPGQGLRLIYYSQIVNDFQKGDIAEGYSVSREKKESFPLTVTSAQKNPTAFYLCASSIFLWDEQFFGPGTRLTVL.

The chain recombines TRBV9 with TRBJ2-1, with D possibly TRBD2 on 6 matching bases. Germline CDR1 SGDLS, CDR2 YYNGEE. Deletions cut 2 bases from V and 6 bases from J, with 12 bases between. CDR3 length equals 14 residues. CDR3 region: CASSVSLGSNEQFF. The CDR3 region has the DNA TGTGCCAGCAGCGTTTCGCTCGGGAGCAATGAGCAGTTCTTC. The full variable domain, with the rest looked up from reference TRBV9 and TRBJ2-1, is DSGVTQTPKHLITATGQRVTLRCSPRSGDLSVYWYQQSLDQGLQFLIQYYNGEERAKGNILERFSAQQFPDLHSELNLSSLELGDSALYFCASSVSLGSNEQFFGPGTRLTVL.